The 26 T cell receptor beta chains below all came from one sample that was sequenced in a study of T cells in tuberculosis. Time point reported: new active TB diagnosis, blood taken before or within 7 days of starting treatment. Measured with immunoSEQ multiplex PCR; TCRdb has only the in-frame clones, and not every one. The table lists about 33,000 clones, about 91% of them singletons, with 6.5% to 9% in the top ten. Specimen: PBMCs, collected at tuberculosis diagnosis. Every receptor here comes from an adult with tuberculosis. Some clones in this sample may be carry-over from other donors' samples.

This chain connects TRBV9 to TRBJ2-1, with 12 bases fitting TRBD2. This CDR3 spans 16 amino acids. V shed 0 bases and J 10 bases; nucleotides not matched to a gene: 8. CDR1 and CDR2 (germline): SGDLS, YYNGEE. The DNA of the CDR3 is TGTGCCAGCAGCGTAGAACTAGCGGGGGGCCCCCCGGAGCAGTTCTTC. Translation: CASSVELAGGPPEQFF. The full variable domain, its missing parts supplied by reference TRBV9 and TRBJ2-1, is DSGVTQTPKHLITATGQRVTLRCSPRSGDLSVYWYQQSLDQGLQFLIQYYNGEERAKGNILERFSAQQFPDLHSELNLSSLELGDSALYFCASSVELAGGPPEQFFGPGTRLTVL.

This clone was observed a few times. The chain uses TRBV2 and TRBJ1-5, with 8 bases lining up with TRBD1. CDR3 length equals 15 residues. Germline CDR1 and CDR2: SNHLY and FYNNEI. The junction had 5 bases not matched to a gene; V was cut back by 6 bases and J by 1 base. In nucleotides, the CDR3 is TGTGCCAGCAGGAGACAGGGGATGAGCAATCAGCCCCAGCATTTT. Amino acids: CASRRQGMSNQPQHF.

This clone was picked up a small number of times. The chain carries TRBV4-2 and TRBJ1-5, with D possibly TRBD1 on 6 matching bases. The CDR3 contains 15 residues. Trimming pared 2 bases from V and 5 bases from J, leaving 13 bases between. Germline V CDR1 and CDR2: LGHNA, YNFKEQ. This CDR3 is CASSQPDRPHQPQHF. As DNA, the CDR3 is TGTGCCAGCAGCCAACCAGACAGGCCCCATCAGCCCCAGCATTTT.

The chain joins TRBV9 to TRBJ1-3; D may be TRBD1 (5 bases). Trimming removed 6 bases at V and 3 bases at J, with 10 bases between. Per the germline V gene, CDR1 is SGDLS and CDR2 is YYNGEE. The CDR3 extends over 13 amino acids. The CDR3 spells CASTPGGGNTIYF. CDR3 nucleotide sequence: TGTGCCAGCACCCCCGGGGGTGGAAACACCATATATTTT.

The rearrangement uses TRBV5-6 and TRBJ2-2; the D gene is possibly TRBD2 (5 bases). The germline V gene has CDR1 SGHDT and CDR2 YYEEEE. V was shortened by 1 base and J by 0 bases, with 10 bases between the two germline ends. CDR3 length: 16 residues. The CDR3 coding sequence is TGTGCCAGCAGCTTGCTTTCTAGCCCGAACACCGGGGAGCTGTTTTTT. Amino acids: CASSLLSSPNTGELFF. Full variable domain (rest looked up from reference TRBV5-6 and TRBJ2-2): DAGVTQSPTHLIKTRGQQVTLRCSPKSGHDTVSWYQQALGQGPQFIFQYYEEEERQRGNFPDRFSGHQFPNYSSELNVNALLLGDSALYLCASSLLSSPNTGELFFGEGSRLTVL.

The chain is built from TRBV30 and TRBJ1-1; the D is unclear. The V gene's germline CDR1 is GTSNPN and CDR2 SVGIG (reference sequence). The CDR3 is 14 amino acids. Trimming shortened V by 6 bases and J by 7 bases, and 21 bases separated the two germline ends. The chain's CDR3 is CACILPPGIGEAFF. The CDR3 DNA sequence: TGTGCCTGTATTCTGCCTCCGGGGATAGGTGAAGCTTTCTTT.

The chain joins TRBV5-1 to TRBJ2-7, with D perhaps TRBD1 (6 bases). Trimming took off 4 bases at V and 1 base at J, with 18 bases between the two ends. The germline CDR1 and CDR2 sequences are SGHRS and YFSETQ. The CDR3 is 16 amino acids. The DNA of the CDR3 is TGCGCCAGCAGCCGACCCCAACAGGGTGTGTCCTACGAGCAGTACTTC. It yields the protein CASSRPQQGVSYEQYF.

This clone was counted only a few times. V is TRBV6-1 and J is TRBJ1-1; 10 nucleotides agree with TRBD1. This CDR3 contains 14 residues. Trimming removed 6 bases from V and 5 bases from J; junction bases left unmatched: 6. CDR1 is MNHNS and CDR2 is SASEGT in the germline V gene. The CDR3 spells CASSSTGGFTEAFF. DNA for the CDR3: TGTGCCAGCAGCTCGACAGGGGGCTTTACTGAAGCTTTCTTT.

This clone was found once. Here the CDR3 DNA reads TGTGCCAGCTCACATGGGACAGCCGTCGATCGCGCAGATACGCAGTATTTT. Translated, it gives CASSHGTAVDRADTQYF. The chain recombines TRBV27 with TRBJ2-3, with TRBD1 identical over 7 bases. CDR1 and CDR2 (germline): MNHEY, SMNVEV (reference sequence). V was pared by 8 bases and J by 4 bases, with 18 bases of the junction left unmatched. CDR3 length: 17 residues.

The V and J genes are TRBV5-1 and TRBJ2-6; perhaps TRBD1 as D (6 bases). The length of the CDR3 is 17 residues. Trimming removed 0 bases from V and 0 bases from J, with 10 bases in between. Germline assignment: CDR1 SGHRS and CDR2 YFSETQ. The DNA for the CDR3 is TGCGCCAGCAGCTTGGACAGGGCCTTCTCTGGGGCCAACGTCCTGACTTTC. Its translation: CASSLDRAFSGANVLTF.

The CDR3 DNA sequence: TGTGCCAGCAGCCCCAGGACAGGGGAGAACACTGAAGCTTTCTTT. Translated, it gives CASSPRTGENTEAFF. The chain links TRBV13 to TRBJ1-1, with 9 bases fitting TRBD1. The V segment lost 5 bases and the J segment 1 base; nucleotides outside the gene matches: 5. The CDR3 runs 15 residues. Germline-derived CDR1 and CDR2 are PRHDT and FYEKMQ (reference sequence).

This clone was picked up one time. V is TRBV19 and J is TRBJ1-5; 11 positions match TRBD1. CDR1 is LNHDA, CDR2 SQIVND, per germline (reference sequence). The CDR3 spans 16 residues. The V and J ends lost 2 bases and 6 bases, in that order; junction bases with no gene match: 6. CDR3 in amino acids: CASSILVGTGGQPQHF. CDR3 bases: TGTGCCAGTAGTATATTGGTCGGGACAGGGGGTCAGCCCCAGCATTTT.

The chain joins TRBV6-6 to TRBJ1-6; 7 nucleotides line up with TRBD1. The J segment lost 5 bases and the V segment lost 7 bases, leaving 2 bases of the junction unmatched. CDR3 length: 13 residues. Germline CDR1 reads MNHNY; CDR2 reads SVGAGI (reference sequence). The CDR3 DNA is TGTGCCAGCACGGGACAGCATAATTCACCCCTCCACTTT. Protein sequence: CASTGQHNSPLHF.

This chain uses TRBV5-1 with TRBJ1-2; no reliable D call. This CDR3 contains 13 residues. The germline V and J ends were trimmed by 0 bases and 4 bases, with 7 bases remaining between them. Germline CDR1 and CDR2: SGHRS and YFSETQ. The chain's CDR3 is CASSLDGLYGYTF. CDR3 DNA sequence: TGCGCCAGCAGCTTGGATGGACTCTATGGCTACACCTTC.

The CDR3: CASSELTAYSNQPQHF. The CDR3 DNA reads TGTGCCAGCAGTGAATTAACAGCCTATAGCAATCAGCCCCAGCATTTT. The chain links TRBV6-1 to TRBJ1-5; D gene ambiguous. Trimming took 2 bases from V and 0 from J, leaving 11 bases between them. There are 16 residues in the CDR3. Germline V gene sequence: CDR1 MNHNS, CDR2 SASEGT.

This chain joins TRBV19 and TRBJ1-1; 10 bases match TRBD1. This CDR3 spans 16 amino acids. CDR1 LNHDA and CDR2 SQIVND come from the germline V gene (reference sequence). V lost 3 bases and J lost 0; bases outside the gene matches: 4. CDR3 residues: CASSIGGQGMNTEAFF. CDR3 DNA: TGTGCCAGTAGTATCGGGGGACAGGGGATGAACACTGAAGCTTTCTTT.

V and J are TRBV21-1 and TRBJ1-6; whether TRBD1, the table's D call, matches the DNA was not checked. TRBV21-1 represents a pseudogene. This CDR3 contains 18 residues. The CDR3 loop reads CASSKRGWLEKGVSPLHF. CDR3 sequence (DNA): TGTGCCAGCAGCAAAAGGGGGTGGTTGGAAAAGGGGGTTTCACCCCTCCACTTT.

V is TRBV27 and J is TRBJ2-1; TRBD2 aligns across 12 bases. V lost 5 bases to trimming and J lost 4 bases; unmatched junction nucleotides: 6. There are 16 residues in the CDR3. Germline CDR1 MNHEY, CDR2 SMNVEV (reference sequence). CDR3 amino acids: CASSRRLAGVYNEQFF. The CDR3 nucleotides read TGTGCCAGCAGTCGCCGACTAGCGGGGGTTTACAATGAGCAGTTCTTC.

The rearrangement links TRBV11-2 to TRBJ2-7, with TRBD2 matching 7 bases. CDR3 length: 18 amino acids. Germline CDR1 SGHAT, CDR2 FQNNGV. After removal of 2 bases from V and 3 bases from J, the junction contained 16 bases not matched to a gene. CDR3 sequence reads: CASSLNRVSGLLYYEQYF. The CDR3, as DNA: TGTGCCAGCAGCTTAAACCGAGTTAGCGGGCTCCTATACTACGAGCAGTACTTC.

This chain joins TRBV14 and TRBJ2-3; a possible D gene is TRBD2 (6 bases). Germline V gene data show CDR1 as SGHDN and CDR2 as FVKESK. V was shortened by 1 base and J by 4 bases, with 15 bases between the two germline ends. The CDR3 consists of 16 residues. This CDR3 reads CASSQGTGTLPDTQYF. CDR3 DNA: TGTGCCAGCAGCCAAGGTACTGGGACTCTACCAGATACGCAGTATTTT. The full variable domain, rest sourced from reference TRBV14 and TRBJ2-3, is EAGVTQFPSHSVIEKGQTVTLRCDPISGHDNLYWYRRVMGKEIKFLLHFVKESKQDESGMPNNRFLAERTGGTYSTLKVQPAELEDSGVYFCASSQGTGTLPDTQYFGPGTRLTVL.

This chain uses TRBV19 with TRBJ2-5; possibly TRBD2 for D (6 bases). V was shortened by 3 bases and J by 4 bases, with 15 bases between the two germline ends. The CDR3 consists of 15 residues. Germline-derived CDR1 and CDR2 are LNHDA and SQIVND (reference sequence). In nucleotides, the CDR3 is TGTGCCAGTAGTATTAGTTCACACGGGGGAGAGACCCAGTACTTC. Its translation: CASSISSHGGETQYF. Using reference TRBV19 and TRBJ2-5 for the parts outside the CDR3, the full variable domain is DGGITQSPKYLFRKEGQNVTLSCEQNLNHDAMYWYRQDPGQGLRLIYYSQIVNDFQKGDIAEGYSVSREKKESFPLTVTSAQKNPTAFYLCASSISSHGGETQYFGPGTRLLVL.

This clone was seen just once. The chain couples TRBV4-1 to TRBJ1-4; D uncertain. V was trimmed by 0 bases and J by 0 bases, leaving 14 bases between them. CDR3 length: 18 amino acids. Germline values: CDR1 MGHRA, CDR2 YSYEKL. In DNA form, the CDR3 reads TGCGCCAGCAGCCAAGATAAGGGCGGAGGCGCAACTAATGAAAAACTGTTTTTT. This translates into CASSQDKGGGATNEKLFF.

The chain is built from TRBV11-2 and TRBJ1-5; 7 bases are shared with TRBD1. Per germline, CDR1 SGHAT and CDR2 FQNNGV. CDR3 length: 13 residues. Trimming took 5 bases from V and 4 from J; bases not matched to a gene: 2. The CDR3 coding sequence is TGTGCCAGCAGCACGGACAGGAATCAGCCCCAGCATTTT. Amino acids: CASSTDRNQPQHF.

This clone was seen just once. The V gene is TRBV19, the J gene TRBJ2-3, with TRBD1 matching over 8 bases. V trimming: 7 bases; J trimming: 5 bases; junction bases outside the gene matches: 5. Germline V lookup: CDR1 LNHDA, CDR2 SQIVND (reference sequence). This CDR3 is built from 13 residues. The CDR3 coding sequence is TGTGCCAGTACCGGACAGGGCGTAGATACGCAGTATTTT. Its translation: CASTGQGVDTQYF.

The chain is built from TRBV4-2 and TRBJ2-5, with 7 bases fitting TRBD2. This CDR3 spans 16 amino acids. The V segment lost 1 base and the J segment 0 bases; nucleotides outside the gene matches: 5. Per germline, CDR1 LGHNA and CDR2 YNFKEQ. In nucleotides, the CDR3 is TGTGCCAGCAGCCAAGTTACGGGGGGTAACCAAGAGACCCAGTACTTC. It specifies CASSQVTGGNQETQYF.

This chain uses TRBV2 with TRBJ2-1, with D maybe TRBD1 (5 bases). Germline V lookup: CDR1 SNHLY, CDR2 FYNNEI. The CDR3 sequence is 12 residues long. V was shortened by 6 bases and J by 9 bases, with 12 bases between the two germline ends. This CDR3 is CASRQTVGEQFF. CDR3 sequence (DNA): TGTGCCAGCAGGCAGACAGTCGGTGAGCAGTTCTTC.